These 27 T cell receptor beta chains originate from one sample sequenced in a study of blood T cell repertoires in COVID-19 (dated by TCRdb to 2019 to 2021). Receptor libraries were prepared by the immunoSEQ multiplex PCR assay. This immuneACCESS table, as held by TCRdb, lists in-frame sequences with V and J called but not all clones. Of the missing ones, under half trace to an unresolved V gene in checked studies; the others have no known cause. This sample has about 30,000 clones in its table, and 85% to 90% of those were observed once. About 16% of the sample is in the top ten clones. The sample comprised peripheral blood. All receptors come from a man older than 75 with acute or convalescent COVID-19.

CDR3 sequence: CASSQDHPGTVAGGYTF. CDR3 DNA: TGCGCCAGCAGCCAAGATCACCCTGGGACAGTCGCGGGTGGCTACACCTTC. V is TRBV4-1 and J is TRBJ1-2, with 7 bases fitting TRBD1. The CDR3 extends over 17 amino acids. The germline V gene encodes CDR1 MGHRA and CDR2 YSYEKL. V was pared by 0 bases and J by 7 bases, with 14 bases of the junction left unmatched.

The sample holds one count of this clone. The chain employs TRBV10-3 and TRBJ2-2, with 7 bases aligning to TRBD2. The CDR3 length is 13 residues. The V gene end was trimmed by 4 bases and the J gene end by 7 bases; junction bases not matched to a gene: 3. CDR1 is ENHRY, CDR2 SYGVKD, per germline. The CDR3, as DNA: TGTGCCATCAGTGCCAGGGAGGGCGGGGAGCTGTTTTTT. Amino acids: CAISAREGGELFF.

The V gene is TRBV6-5, the J gene TRBJ1-1; D not resolved. The germline V gene encodes CDR1 MNHEY and CDR2 SVGAGI. The CDR3 is 13 residues long. The V gene lost 7 bases and the J gene lost 2 bases, with 11 bases spanning the gap. The CDR3 DNA reads as TGTGCCAGCACCTTTGAGAGAAACACTGAAGCTTTCTTT. This translates into CASTFERNTEAFF.

The rearrangement uses TRBV5-1 and TRBJ1-1; no firm D call. V was pared by 3 bases and J by 7 bases, with 13 bases between. CDR3 size: 13 residues. CDR1 is SGHRS and CDR2 is YFSETQ in the germline V gene. CDR3 sequence: CASSWSSLNEAFF. In DNA, the CDR3 is TGCGCCAGCAGCTGGAGTTCGTTGAATGAAGCTTTCTTT.

CDR3 loop: CASSQVVGVQETQYF. CDR3 coding DNA: TGTGCCAGCAGCCAAGTGGTGGGAGTCCAAGAGACCCAGTACTTC. The gene calls are TRBV3-1 (or the pseudogene TRBV3-2) and TRBJ2-5; maybe TRBD2 (5 bases). Germline V gives CDR1 LGHDT, CDR2 YNNKEL (reference sequence). This CDR3 region has 15 residues. Trimming stripped 1 base from V and 1 base from J, with 10 bases between.

The chain joins TRBV30 to TRBJ2-2; 8 bases map to TRBD1. This CDR3 has 13 amino acids. The ends lost 7 bases at V and 5 bases at J; junction bases unmatched: 6. CDR1 and CDR2 from the germline V gene are GTSNPN and SVGIG (reference sequence). In DNA form, the CDR3 reads TGTGCCTCACTGGACAGGGCGACCGGGGAGCTGTTTTTT. The encoded protein is CASLDRATGELFF.

The chain employs TRBV24-1 and TRBJ2-3; D remains unclear. There are 11 residues in the CDR3. From germline, CDR1 is KGHDR and CDR2 SFDVKD. Between the trimmed V and J ends, which lost 5 bases and 7 bases, there was a span of 6 bases. CDR3 nucleotide sequence: TGTGCCACCAGTGTTCAAAATACGCAGTATTTT. Amino acids: CATSVQNTQYF.

This chain links TRBV5-1 with TRBJ1-4; D is unclear. The length of the CDR3 is 14 residues. The germline V and J ends were trimmed by 0 bases and 6 bases, with 9 bases remaining between them. Germline CDR1 is SGHRS and CDR2 is YFSETQ. CDR3 loop: CASSLDRNHEKLFF. As DNA, the CDR3 is TGCGCCAGCAGCTTGGACAGAAACCATGAAAAACTGTTTTTT.

The rearrangement links TRBV5-6 to TRBJ2-7; 7 bases match TRBD1. Germline assignment: CDR1 SGHDT and CDR2 YYEEEE. V lost 1 base, J lost 2 bases, and 9 bases stayed unmatched. The length of the CDR3 is 16 residues. The chain's CDR3 is CASSLNRGTFAYEQYF. DNA of the CDR3: TGTGCCAGCAGCTTGAACAGGGGAACTTTCGCCTACGAGCAGTACTTC.

A word on this clone: Since the CDR3 does not end with the conserved phenylalanine or tryptophan, this likely comes from a read error. The chain combines TRBV19 with TRBJ1-6; D is unclear. The CDR3 covers 16 residues. V lost 3 bases and J 15 bases, leaving 24 bases between the germline ends. CDR1 is LNHDA, CDR2 SQIVND, per germline (reference sequence). CDR3: CASSMQDEPLFMNLHL. CDR3 bases: TGTGCCAGTAGTATGCAGGATGAGCCCTTATTCATGAACCTCCACCTT.

This clone was observed a few times. The chain uses TRBV24-1 and TRBJ1-5; 8 bases are a match to TRBD1. Germline assignment: CDR1 KGHDR and CDR2 SFDVKD. There are 15 residues in the CDR3. With 6 bases clipped from V and 3 bases from J, the junction kept 6 bases outside the gene matches. The CDR3 DNA reads as TGTGCCACCAGTACCGGGACAGGCCTCAATCAGCCCCAGCATTTT. Translated: CATSTGTGLNQPQHF.

Turning to this clone: No conserved phenylalanine or tryptophan is present at the end of the CDR3, so a read error is the likely explanation. Because the CDR3's place on the DNA is in doubt, the DNA is left out and the CDR3 is given as listed by TCRdb. This rearrangement joins TRBV20-1 to TRBJ1-2; whether TRBD1, the table's D call, matches the DNA was not checked. The CDR3 totals 8 residues, both ends included. The germline gives CDR1 DFQATT, CDR2 SNEGSKA (reference sequence). The CDR3 loop is CSAKTGEN.

The chain is built from TRBV11-2 and TRBJ2-3; the match to TRBD2 covers 9 bases. Germline V gene data show CDR1 as SGHAT and CDR2 as FQNNGV. CDR3 length equals 15 residues. J lost 8 bases, V lost 0 bases, and 6 bases had no gene match. CDR3 in amino acids: CASSLEAGGALTQYF. The CDR3 DNA reads TGTGCCAGCAGCTTAGAGGCGGGGGGGGCACTTACGCAGTATTTT. The full variable domain, its missing parts supplied by reference TRBV11-2 and TRBJ2-3, is EAGVAQSPRYKIIEKRQSVAFWCNPISGHATLYWYQQILGQGPKLLIQFQNNGVVDDSQLPKDRFSAERLKGVDSTLKIQPAKLEDSAVYLCASSLEAGGALTQYFGPGTRLTVL.

The chain is built from TRBV7-9 and TRBJ1-2, with unresolved D. Trimming removed 6 bases at V and 4 bases at J, with 15 bases between. The CDR3 covers 14 residues. Germline lookup yields CDR1 SEHNR and CDR2 FQNEAQ (reference sequence). The CDR3 sequence: CASSPPGGIYGYTF. In nucleotides, the CDR3 is TGTGCCAGCAGTCCACCCGGAGGAATCTATGGCTACACCTTC.

The chain has TRBV19 and TRBJ1-2, with 10 nucleotides matching TRBD1. V dropped 5 bases and J dropped 3; count of bases not matched to a gene: 9. CDR1 LNHDA and CDR2 SQIVND come from the germline V gene (reference sequence). This CDR3 is built from 16 residues. The CDR3 here is CASSLPPDRGYYGYTF. CDR3 bases: TGTGCCAGTAGTCTCCCCCCGGACAGGGGGTACTATGGCTACACCTTC.

The CDR3 nucleotides read TGTGCCTGGAGTGTTTTGCGGAACTATGGCTACACCTTC. Protein sequence: CAWSVLRNYGYTF. The chain joins TRBV30 to TRBJ1-2; D call uncertain. V was shortened by 0 bases and J by 2 bases, with 7 bases between the two germline ends. The CDR3 length is 13 residues. Germline assignment: CDR1 GTSNPN and CDR2 SVGIG (reference sequence). Together with reference TRBV30 and TRBJ1-2, the CDR3 gives the full variable domain: SQTIHQWPATLVQPVGSPLSLECTVEGTSNPNLYWYRQAAGRGLQLLFYSVGIGQISSEVPQNLSASRPQDRQFILSSKKLLLSDSGFYLCAWSVLRNYGYTFGSGTRLTVV.

V and J are TRBV11-3 and TRBJ1-1, with a weak D call TRBD1 (5 bases). The CDR3 has 13 amino acids. CDR1 SGHNT and CDR2 YENEEA come from the germline V gene. V lost 1 base and J 5 bases, leaving 8 bases between the germline ends. The CDR3 spells CASSLGRGTEAFF. The CDR3 region has the DNA TGTGCCAGCAGCTTAGGTAGGGGAACTGAAGCTTTCTTT. The full variable domain, completed using reference TRBV11-3 and TRBJ1-1, is EAGVVQSPRYKIIEKKQPVAFWCNPISGHNTLYWYLQNLGQGPELLIRYENEEAVDDSQLPKDRFSAERLKGVDSTLKIQPAELGDSAVYLCASSLGRGTEAFFGQGTRLTVV.

The rearrangement links TRBV5-1 to TRBJ2-5; TRBD2 agrees at 7 bases. Trimming removed 4 bases from V and 5 bases from J; junction bases left unmatched: 14. Germline V gene lookup returns CDR1 SGHRS and CDR2 YFSETQ. CDR3 size: 16 residues. The CDR3 sequence is CASSPDGTPGGETQYF. The CDR3 nucleotides read TGCGCCAGCAGCCCGGACGGGACCCCGGGAGGTGAGACCCAGTACTTC.

V usage is TRBV10-3 and J usage is TRBJ1-5; TRBD1 aligns across 11 bases. Germline V lookup: CDR1 ENHRY, CDR2 SYGVKD. The CDR3 sequence is 19 residues long. V dropped 3 bases and J dropped 1; count of bases not matched to a gene: 11. The CDR3 spells CAISDNLGQGGRSNQPQHF. The CDR3 DNA reads TGTGCCATCAGTGATAATTTGGGACAGGGGGGGCGAAGCAATCAGCCCCAGCATTTT.

The V and J genes are TRBV24-1 and TRBJ1-2, with D unclear. The CDR3 spans 14 residues. The V gene's germline CDR1 is KGHDR and CDR2 SFDVKD. Trimming left V 4 bases short and J 4 bases short, with 12 bases between. CDR3 residues: CATSDSSRIYGYTF. CDR3 sequence (DNA): TGTGCCACCAGTGACAGTTCCCGTATCTATGGCTACACCTTC.

The J gene is TRBJ1-1, the V gene TRBV5-1; possibly TRBD1 for D (5 bases). V gave up 8 bases and J gave up 1 base, with 12 bases separating them. Germline CDR1 SGHRS, CDR2 YFSETQ. The CDR3 is 13 residues long. The CDR3 nucleotides are TGCGCCAGTCGGGGGAGGGCGAACACTGAAGCTTTCTTT. Its translation is CASRGRANTEAFF.

The V and J genes are TRBV21-1 and TRBJ2-3; TRBD2, the table's D call, was not compared with the DNA. TRBV21-1 represents a pseudogene. The CDR3 is made up of 18 amino acids. Here the CDR3 DNA reads TGTGCCAGCAGCCCCCCGGGGGCTAGCGGGGGGGGGTCAGATACGCAGTATTTT. Protein: CASSPPGASGGGSDTQYF.

As for this clone: A read error may account for a junction end that differs from germline. The chain joins TRBV2 to TRBJ2-5, with 8 bases matching TRBD1. CDR1 SNHLY and CDR2 FYNNEI come from the germline V gene. The CDR3 totals 14 residues. DNA for the CDR3: TGCGGGGCAGGGGGCGAGGGGCGCCAAGAGACCCAGTACTTC. As protein: CGAGGEGRQETQYF.

This chain links TRBV6-4 with TRBJ1-2; weak D call: TRBD1 (6 bases). The V and J ends lost 6 bases and 8 bases respectively, with 22 bases between them. CDR3 length equals 15 residues. Germline CDR1 reads MRHNA; CDR2 reads SNTAGT. The CDR3 sequence is CASSRLAGETMGYTF. DNA of the CDR3: TGTGCCAGCAGCCGACTGGCAGGGGAGACTATGGGCTACACCTTC.

The chain is built from TRBV11-1 and TRBJ2-7, with D possibly TRBD1 on 6 matching bases. V lost 1 base and J lost 3, with 13 bases in between. The CDR3 loop spans 15 amino acids. Germline V gene sequence: CDR1 SGHAT, CDR2 FQDESV (reference sequence). CDR3 coding DNA: TGTGCCAGCAGCTTAGAAGGGGGACACCACTACGAGCAGTACTTC. This sequence encodes CASSLEGGHHYEQYF.

The chain carries TRBV24-1 and TRBJ1-1, with D tentatively TRBD1 (6 bases). The CDR3 totals 13 residues. V lost 2 bases to trimming and J lost 7 bases, with 10 bases between them. Germline V CDR1 and CDR2: KGHDR, SFDVKD. The CDR3 reads CATSDSTGLEAFF. CDR3 coding DNA: TGTGCCACCAGTGATTCAACAGGGCTTGAAGCTTTCTTT.

This rearrangement joins TRBV9 to TRBJ2-7; D uncertain. The CDR3 totals 15 residues. V shed 2 bases and J shed 0 bases, with 12 bases lying between them. The germline V gene encodes CDR1 SGDLS and CDR2 YYNGEE. The CDR3 reads CASSVGVVSSYEQYF. The CDR3 coding sequence is TGTGCCAGCAGCGTGGGCGTAGTCTCCTCCTACGAGCAGTACTTC.